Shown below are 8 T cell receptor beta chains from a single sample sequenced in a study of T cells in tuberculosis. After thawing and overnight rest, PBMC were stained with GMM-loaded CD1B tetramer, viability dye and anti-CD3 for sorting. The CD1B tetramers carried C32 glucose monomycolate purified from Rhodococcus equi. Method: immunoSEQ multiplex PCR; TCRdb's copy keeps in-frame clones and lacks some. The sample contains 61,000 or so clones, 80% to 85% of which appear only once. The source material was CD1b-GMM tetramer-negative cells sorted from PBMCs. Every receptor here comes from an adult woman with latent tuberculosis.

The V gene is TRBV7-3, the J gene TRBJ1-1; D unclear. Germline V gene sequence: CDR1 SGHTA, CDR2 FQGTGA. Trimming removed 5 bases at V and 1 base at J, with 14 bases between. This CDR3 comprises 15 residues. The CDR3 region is CASSPRGLRNTEAFF. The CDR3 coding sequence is TGTGCCAGCAGCCCTCGAGGACTCCGGAACACTGAAGCTTTCTTT. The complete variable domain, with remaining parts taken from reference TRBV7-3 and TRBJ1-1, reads GAGVSQTPSNKVTEKGKYVELRCDPISGHTALYWYRQSLGQGPEFLIYFQGTGAADDSGLPNDRFFAVRPEGSVSTLKIQRTERGDSAVYLCASSPRGLRNTEAFFGQGTRLTVV.

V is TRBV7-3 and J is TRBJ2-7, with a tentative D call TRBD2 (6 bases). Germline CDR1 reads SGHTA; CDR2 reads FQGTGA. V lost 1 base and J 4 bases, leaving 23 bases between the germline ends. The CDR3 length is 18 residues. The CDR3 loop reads CASSLIGGGDPPSYEQYF. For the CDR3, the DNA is TGTGCCAGCAGCTTAATAGGAGGCGGGGATCCGCCATCGTACGAGCAGTACTTC.

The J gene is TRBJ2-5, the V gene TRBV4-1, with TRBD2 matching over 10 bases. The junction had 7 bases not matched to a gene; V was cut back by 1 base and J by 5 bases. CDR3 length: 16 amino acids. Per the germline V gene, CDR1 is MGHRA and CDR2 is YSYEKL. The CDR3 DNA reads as TGCGCCAGCAGCCAAGTCCCTAGCGGGGGAAGGGAGACCCAGTACTTC. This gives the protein CASSQVPSGGRETQYF.

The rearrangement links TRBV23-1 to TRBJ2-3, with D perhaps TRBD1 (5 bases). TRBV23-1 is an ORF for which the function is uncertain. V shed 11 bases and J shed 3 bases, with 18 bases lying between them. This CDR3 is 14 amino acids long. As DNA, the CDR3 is TGCGCCGGCCTCCAGGGCGTCGGGACAGATACGCAGTATTTT. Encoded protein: CAGLQGVGTDTQYF.

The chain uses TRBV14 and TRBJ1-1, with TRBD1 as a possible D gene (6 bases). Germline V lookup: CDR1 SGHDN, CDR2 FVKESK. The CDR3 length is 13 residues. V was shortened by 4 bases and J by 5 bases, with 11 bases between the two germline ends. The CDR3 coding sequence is TGTGCCAGCAGCCTAGGGGGACGTACTGAAGCTTTCTTT. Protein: CASSLGGRTEAFF.

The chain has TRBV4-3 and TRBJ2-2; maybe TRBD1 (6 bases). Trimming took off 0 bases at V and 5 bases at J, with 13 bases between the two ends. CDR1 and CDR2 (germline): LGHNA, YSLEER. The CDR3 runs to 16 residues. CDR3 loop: CASSQDGGAGTGELFF. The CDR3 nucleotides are TGCGCCAGCAGCCAAGATGGGGGCGCAGGGACCGGGGAGCTGTTTTTT.

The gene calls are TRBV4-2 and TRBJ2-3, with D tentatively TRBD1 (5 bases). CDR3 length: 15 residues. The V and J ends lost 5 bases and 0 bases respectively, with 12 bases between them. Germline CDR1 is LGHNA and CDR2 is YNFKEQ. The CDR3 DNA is TGTGCCAGCAGCAAGGGGATCCCCAGCACAGATACGCAGTATTTT. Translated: CASSKGIPSTDTQYF.

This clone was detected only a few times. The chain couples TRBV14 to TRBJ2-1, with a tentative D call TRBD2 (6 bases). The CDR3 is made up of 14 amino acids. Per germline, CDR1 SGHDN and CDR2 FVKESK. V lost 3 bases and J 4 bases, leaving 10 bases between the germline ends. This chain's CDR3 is CASSQKREYNEQFF. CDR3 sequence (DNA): TGTGCCAGCAGCCAGAAACGGGAGTACAATGAGCAGTTCTTC.